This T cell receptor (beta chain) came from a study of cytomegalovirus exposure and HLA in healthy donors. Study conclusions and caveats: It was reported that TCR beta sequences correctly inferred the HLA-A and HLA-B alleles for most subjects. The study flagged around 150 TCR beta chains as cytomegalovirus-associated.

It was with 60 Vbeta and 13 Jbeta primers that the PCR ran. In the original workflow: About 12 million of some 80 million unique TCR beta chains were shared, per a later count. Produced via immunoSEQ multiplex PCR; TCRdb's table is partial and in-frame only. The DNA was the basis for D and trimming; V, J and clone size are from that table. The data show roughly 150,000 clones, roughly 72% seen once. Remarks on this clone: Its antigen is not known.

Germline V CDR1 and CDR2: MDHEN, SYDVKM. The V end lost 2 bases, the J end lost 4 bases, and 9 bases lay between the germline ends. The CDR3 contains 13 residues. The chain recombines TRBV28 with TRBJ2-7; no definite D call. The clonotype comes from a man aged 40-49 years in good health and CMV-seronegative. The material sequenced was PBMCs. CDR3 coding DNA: TGTGCCAGCAGTTTAAGAGGAACGTACGAGCAGTACTTC. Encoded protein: CASSLRGTYEQYF.